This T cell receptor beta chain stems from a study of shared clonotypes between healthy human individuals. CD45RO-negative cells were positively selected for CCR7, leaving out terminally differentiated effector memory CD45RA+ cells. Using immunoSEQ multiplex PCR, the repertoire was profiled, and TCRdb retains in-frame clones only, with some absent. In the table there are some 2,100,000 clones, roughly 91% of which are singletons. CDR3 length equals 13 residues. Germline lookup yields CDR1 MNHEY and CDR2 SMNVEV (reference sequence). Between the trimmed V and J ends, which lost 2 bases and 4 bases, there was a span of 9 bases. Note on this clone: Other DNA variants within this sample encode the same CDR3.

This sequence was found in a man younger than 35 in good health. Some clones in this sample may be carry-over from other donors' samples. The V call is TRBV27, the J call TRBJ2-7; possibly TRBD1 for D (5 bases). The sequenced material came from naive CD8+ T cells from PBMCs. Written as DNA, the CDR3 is TGTGCCAGCAGTTTAAAGGGGCGGTACGAGCAGTACTTC. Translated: CASSLKGRYEQYF.